The T cell receptor beta chain under discussion was sequenced for a study of graft-versus-host responses after intestinal transplantation. Study-wide context: Recipients were given multivisceral, liver-intestinal, or isolated intestinal transplants.

On this clone itself: Its cognate antigen is unknown.

The CDR3 has 16 amino acids. Germline-derived CDR1 and CDR2 are MGHDK and SYGVNS. The germline V and J ends were trimmed by 6 bases and 2 bases, with 19 bases remaining between them. Clones were read by immunoSEQ multiplex PCR, and TCRdb kept only the in-frame ones, dropping some. The sample yields just under 85,000 clones, approximately 90% seen once. Study-wide results and caveats: Recipient bone marrow held GvH clones, some seen earlier in ileum or blood. Allografts from individuals with graft-donor T cell macrochimerism displayed high graft-versus-host to host-versus-graft clonal ratios.

The specimen comprised unstimulated CD8+ T cells sorted from spleen or lymph node cells, sampled before transplant. The V and J genes are TRBV25-1 and TRBJ1-2, with D uncertain. This clonotype originated in a human donor who was the organ donor for an intestinal transplant. The CDR3 sequence: CASRNHIQDANYGYTF. Written as DNA, the CDR3 is TGTGCCAGCAGGAACCACATCCAGGATGCGAACTATGGCTACACCTTC.